The 20 T cell receptor beta chains below come from one sample, sequenced in a study of blood T cell repertoires in COVID-19. The method was immunoSEQ multiplex PCR; TCRdb's version includes in-frame clones alone and lacks a portion of them. The sample yields 450,000 to 500,000 clones, around 90% seen once. The sample was PBMCs or T cells enriched from blood (not recorded which). Receptors were obtained from a woman aged 18-29 years who had recovered from COVID-19.

This clone was observed a handful of times. J is TRBJ1-2 and V is TRBV19, with no clear D. Germline assignment: CDR1 LNHDA and CDR2 SQIVND (reference sequence). The V and J ends lost 6 bases and 0 bases respectively, with 11 bases between them. The CDR3 sequence is 14 residues long. For the CDR3, the DNA is TGTGCCAGTAGGAAGGCAGGTTCTAACTATGGCTACACCTTC. This sequence encodes CASRKAGSNYGYTF.

The V gene is TRBV12-3 or TRBV12-4, the J gene TRBJ1-2, with 7 bases aligning to TRBD1. V shed 4 bases, J shed 8 bases, and the junction held 7 bases outside the gene matches. The CDR3 loop spans 13 amino acids. The chain's CDR3 is CASSSNRGGGYTF. CDR3 nucleotide sequence: TGTGCCAGCAGTTCAAACAGGGGAGGAGGCTACACCTTC.

This clone was counted between two and nine times. The V and J genes are TRBV5-1 and TRBJ1-1, with TRBD1 as a possible D gene (6 bases). The CDR3 length is 15 residues. The germline CDR1 and CDR2 sequences are SGHRS and YFSETQ. The V end was cut by 2 bases, the J end by 4 bases, with 15 bases between. The CDR3 region has the DNA TGCGCCAGCAGCTTAAACAGGGAGAAAGGCACTGAAGCTTTCTTT. Translation gives CASSLNREKGTEAFF.

The chain carries TRBV3-1 (or the pseudogene TRBV3-2) and TRBJ2-7; 8 nucleotides agree with TRBD2. Per germline, CDR1 LGHDT and CDR2 YNNKEL (reference sequence). V lost 1 base to trimming and J lost 4 bases; unmatched junction nucleotides: 3. The CDR3 runs to 14 residues. Here the CDR3 DNA reads TGTGCCAGCAGCCAAGCGGGGGGGCCTTACGAGCAGTACTTC. Its protein product is CASSQAGGPYEQYF.

This clone was observed a few times. The V call is TRBV2, the J call TRBJ1-5, with a weak D call TRBD1 (5 bases). Germline V gives CDR1 SNHLY, CDR2 FYNNEI. V lost 6 bases and J lost 4, with 19 bases in between. This CDR3 is 16 amino acids long. CDR3 region: CASRRTAGLLNQPQHF. CDR3 sequence (DNA): TGTGCCAGCAGACGGACCGCAGGGCTTCTTAATCAGCCCCAGCATTTT.

This chain connects TRBV18 to TRBJ2-3; D is unresolved. V lost 5 bases and J 2 bases, leaving 11 bases between the germline ends. The germline V gene has CDR1 KGHSH and CDR2 LQKENI. This CDR3 has 14 residues. CDR3 sequence reads: CASSYVELTDTQYF. The CDR3 coding sequence is TGTGCCAGCTCATACGTTGAGCTCACAGATACGCAGTATTTT.

This clone was counted a single time. The CDR3 nucleotides read TGTGCCAGCAGCTCGGGACAGGGGTCGAGGGAGACCCAGTACTTC. It translates to CASSSGQGSRETQYF. The J gene is TRBJ2-5, the V gene TRBV5-6; 10 nucleotides align to TRBD1. The CDR3 contains 15 residues. Looked up from germline, CDR1 is SGHDT and CDR2 is YYEEEE. J was trimmed by 5 bases and V by 3 bases; bases with no gene match: 7.

The chain has TRBV28 and TRBJ2-5, with a possible D match to TRBD1 (6 bases). V was cut by 9 bases and J by 7 bases, with 27 bases left in between. Germline CDR1 MDHEN, CDR2 SYDVKM. The CDR3 has 16 residues. The CDR3 spells CASVSGDRFRRRTQYF. CDR3 coding DNA: TGTGCCAGTGTGTCAGGTGACAGGTTTCGAAGGAGGACCCAGTACTTC.

The CDR3 nucleotides read TGTGCCAGCAGCATCACAGGGGGTAGTGGCTACACCTTC. This codes for CASSITGGSGYTF. The chain uses TRBV5-6 and TRBJ1-2; 8 positions match TRBD1. The V segment lost 4 bases and the J segment 7 bases; nucleotides outside the gene matches: 6. The germline V gene has CDR1 SGHDT and CDR2 YYEEEE. CDR3 length: 13 amino acids. Complete variable domain (other parts from reference TRBV5-6 and TRBJ1-2): DAGVTQSPTHLIKTRGQQVTLRCSPKSGHDTVSWYQQALGQGPQFIFQYYEEEERQRGNFPDRFSGHQFPNYSSELNVNALLLGDSALYLCASSITGGSGYTFGSGTRLTVV.

V gene TRBV11-2 combines with J gene TRBJ2-3, with 13 positions matching TRBD2. The CDR3 is 16 amino acids. The V gene end was trimmed by 4 bases and the J gene end by 6 bases; junction bases not matched to a gene: 7. Germline loops: CDR1 SGHAT, CDR2 FQNNGV. CDR3 DNA sequence: TGTGCCAGCAGCTCTGTACTAGCGGGGGGGAGGGATACGCAGTATTTT. Protein product: CASSSVLAGGRDTQYF. The full variable domain, rest sourced from reference TRBV11-2 and TRBJ2-3, is EAGVAQSPRYKIIEKRQSVAFWCNPISGHATLYWYQQILGQGPKLLIQFQNNGVVDDSQLPKDRFSAERLKGVDSTLKIQPAKLEDSAVYLCASSSVLAGGRDTQYFGPGTRLTVL.

The V call is TRBV5-6, the J call TRBJ2-7; maybe TRBD1 (5 bases). V lost 0 bases to trimming and J lost 3 bases, with 10 bases between them. This CDR3 contains 14 residues. Germline CDR1 and CDR2: SGHDT and YYEEEE. For the CDR3, the DNA is TGTGCCAGCAGCTTGGACAGGTTATTCTACGAGCAGTACTTC. Translating it yields CASSLDRLFYEQYF.

There are a few counts of this clone. Additional DNA sequences in this sample encode the identical CDR3. As DNA, the CDR3 is TGCGCCAGCAGCCTTGGACAGGGGACCACTGAAGCTTTCTTT. Translating it yields CASSLGQGTTEAFF. The rearrangement uses TRBV5-1 and TRBJ1-1, with 9 bases identical to TRBD1. V lost 4 bases to trimming and J lost 4 bases; unmatched junction nucleotides: 5. CDR3 length: 14 amino acids. Germline V lookup: CDR1 SGHRS, CDR2 YFSETQ.

The rearrangement joins TRBV6-5 to TRBJ2-3; the D is unclear. The CDR3 loop spans 15 amino acids. Per the germline V gene, CDR1 is MNHEY and CDR2 is SVGAGI. V was shortened by 5 bases and J by 4 bases, with 16 bases between the two germline ends. CDR3 protein: CASSRNSRSADTQYF. In nucleotides, the CDR3 is TGTGCCAGCAGTCGGAACTCGCGAAGCGCAGATACGCAGTATTTT.

This chain connects TRBV29-1 to TRBJ1-1; D gene ambiguous. Germline V gene lookup returns CDR1 SQVTM and CDR2 ANQGSEA. This CDR3 comprises 13 residues. The V and J ends lost 5 bases and 4 bases respectively, with 14 bases between them. The CDR3 loop reads CSVREGPATEAFF. As DNA, the CDR3 is TGCAGCGTTCGAGAGGGTCCGGCCACTGAAGCTTTCTTT. The full variable domain, completed using reference TRBV29-1 and TRBJ1-1, is SAVISQKPSRDICQRGTSLTIQCQVDSQVTMMFWYRQQPGQSLTLIATANQGSEATYESGFVIDKFPISRPNLTFSTLTVSNMSPEDSSIYLCSVREGPATEAFFGQGTRLTVV.

This chain links TRBV27 with TRBJ2-5; tentatively, D is TRBD1 (6 bases). V lost 4 bases to trimming and J lost 1 base, with 7 bases between them. Germline CDR1 and CDR2: MNHEY and SMNVEV (reference sequence). The CDR3 is made up of 13 amino acids. The CDR3 sequence is CASSWTAQETQYF. In nucleotides, the CDR3 is TGTGCCAGCAGTTGGACAGCCCAAGAGACCCAGTACTTC.

The V and J genes are TRBV2 and TRBJ2-5, with 7 bases lining up with TRBD2. Germline V lookup: CDR1 SNHLY, CDR2 FYNNEI. Trimming cost V 7 bases and J 5 bases; bases outside gene matches: 7. The CDR3 has 13 amino acids. CDR3 protein: CASILTSVETQYF. CDR3 in DNA: TGTGCCAGCATCCTTACTAGCGTGGAGACCCAGTACTTC. Combining the CDR3 with reference TRBV2 and TRBJ2-5 gives the whole variable domain EPEVTQTPSHQVTQMGQEVILRCVPISNHLYFYWYRQILGQKVEFLVSFYNNEISEKSEIFDDQFSVERPDGSNFTLKIRSTKLEDSAMYFCASILTSVETQYFGPGTRLLVL.

The chain employs TRBV4-1 and TRBJ2-7, with 11 bases identical to TRBD2. CDR3 length: 17 residues. Germline V gene sequence: CDR1 MGHRA, CDR2 YSYEKL. The V segment lost 1 base and the J segment 0 bases; nucleotides outside the gene matches: 5. This CDR3 is CASSQVMTSGASYEQYF. The CDR3 coding sequence is TGCGCCAGCAGCCAAGTGATGACTAGCGGGGCCTCCTACGAGCAGTACTTC.

The rearrangement links TRBV18 to TRBJ1-5; 10 nucleotides agree with TRBD1. V was clipped by 1 base and J by 7 bases; unmatched bases: 4. The germline V gene encodes CDR1 KGHSH and CDR2 LQKENI. There are 15 residues in the CDR3. The chain's CDR3 is CASSPLGTGEQPQHF. As DNA, the CDR3 is TGTGCCAGCTCACCACTCGGGACAGGGGAGCAGCCCCAGCATTTT.

The sample holds a few counts of this clone. This chain joins TRBV2 and TRBJ2-4, with 10 bases lining up with TRBD2. Trimming cost V 1 base and J 3 bases; bases outside gene matches: 9. The CDR3 consists of 18 residues. The germline V gene has CDR1 SNHLY and CDR2 FYNNEI. CDR3 loop: CASSEEEAGGPYKNIQYF. CDR3 coding DNA: TGTGCCAGCAGTGAAGAGGAAGCGGGGGGGCCCTACAAAAACATTCAGTACTTC.

The rearrangement joins TRBV2 to TRBJ1-2, with 9 bases identical to TRBD1. The CDR3 covers 14 residues. Germline lookup yields CDR1 SNHLY and CDR2 FYNNEI. V gave up 5 bases and J gave up 8 bases; unmatched junction bases: 9. CDR3 sequence (DNA): TGTGCCAGCAGTTTGAAAACAGGGGGCGAGGGCTACACCTTC. This translates into CASSLKTGGEGYTF.